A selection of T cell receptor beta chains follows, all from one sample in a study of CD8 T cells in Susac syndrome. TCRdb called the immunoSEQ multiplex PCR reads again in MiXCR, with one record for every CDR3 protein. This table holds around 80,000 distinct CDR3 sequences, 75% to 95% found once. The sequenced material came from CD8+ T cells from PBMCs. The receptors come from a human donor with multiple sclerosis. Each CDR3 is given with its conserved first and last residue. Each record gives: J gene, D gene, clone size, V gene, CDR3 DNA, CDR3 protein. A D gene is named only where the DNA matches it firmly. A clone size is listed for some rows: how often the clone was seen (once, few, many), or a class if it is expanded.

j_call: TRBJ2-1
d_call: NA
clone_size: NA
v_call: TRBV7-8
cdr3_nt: TGTGCCAGCAGCCTCAGGACAGTTCCAAAGCAGTTCTTC
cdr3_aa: CASSLRTVPKQFF

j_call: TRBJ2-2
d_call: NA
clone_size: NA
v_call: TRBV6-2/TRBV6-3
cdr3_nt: TGTGCCAGCAGTTACGGCTCAAGGGAGCTGTTTTTT
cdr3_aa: CASSYGSRELFF

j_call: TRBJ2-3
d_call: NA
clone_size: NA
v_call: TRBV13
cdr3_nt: TGTGCCAGCAGCCCGGGAGCAGATACGCAGTATTTT
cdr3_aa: CASSPGADTQYF

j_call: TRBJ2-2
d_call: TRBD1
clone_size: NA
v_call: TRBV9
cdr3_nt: TGTGCCAGCAGCATCACCGGGACAGGGGGCATCGGGGAGCTGTTTTTT
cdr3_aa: CASSITGTGGIGELFF

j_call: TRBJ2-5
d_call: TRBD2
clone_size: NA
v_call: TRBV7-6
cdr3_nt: TGTGCCAGCCAAATCGGGGGGCTAGCGGGACAAGAGACCCAGTACTTC
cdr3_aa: CASQIGGLAGQETQYF

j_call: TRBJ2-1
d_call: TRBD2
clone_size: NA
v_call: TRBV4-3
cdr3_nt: TGCGCCAGCAGCACAAGATTTAGCGGGAGGCCTACTGGGGATGAGCAGTTCTTC
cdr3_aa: CASSTRFSGRPTGDEQFF

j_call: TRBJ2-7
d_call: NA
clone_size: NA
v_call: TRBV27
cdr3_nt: TGTGCCAGCAGTTTACAGGGTCCCTACGAGCAGTACTTC
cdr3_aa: CASSLQGPYEQYF

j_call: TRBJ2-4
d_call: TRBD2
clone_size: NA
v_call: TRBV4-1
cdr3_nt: TGCGCCAGCAGCCAGTTAGCGGGGACGGGACTAGCCAAAAACATTCAGTACTTC
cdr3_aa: CASSQLAGTGLAKNIQYF

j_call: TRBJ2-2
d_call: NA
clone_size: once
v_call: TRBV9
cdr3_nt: TGTGCCAGCAGTGGAGGGGGGGGCTACACCGGGGAGCTGTTTTTT
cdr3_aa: CASSGGGGYTGELFF

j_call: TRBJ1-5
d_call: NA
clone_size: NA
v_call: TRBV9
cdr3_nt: TGTGCCAGCAGCGTAGGGCAGATGGACCAGCCCCAGCATTTT
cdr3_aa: CASSVGQMDQPQHF

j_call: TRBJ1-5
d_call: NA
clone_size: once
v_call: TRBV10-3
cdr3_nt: TGTGCCATCAGTGATTTAGGACCCGGAGGCAATCAGCCCCAGCATTTT
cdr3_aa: CAISDLGPGGNQPQHF

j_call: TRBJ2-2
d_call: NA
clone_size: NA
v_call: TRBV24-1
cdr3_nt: TGTGCCACCAGTGATACCCACAGCCCCGGGGAGCTGTTTTTT
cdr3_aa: CATSDTHSPGELFF

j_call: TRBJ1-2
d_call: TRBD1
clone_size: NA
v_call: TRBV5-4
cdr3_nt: TGTGCCAGCAGCTTGTCAGGACAGGTCTATGGCTACACCTTC
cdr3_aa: CASSLSGQVYGYTF

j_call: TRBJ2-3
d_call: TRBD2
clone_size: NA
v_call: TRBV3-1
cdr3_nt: TGTGCCAGCAGCCGCGGGACTAGCCTCACAGATACGCAGTATTTT
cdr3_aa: CASSRGTSLTDTQYF

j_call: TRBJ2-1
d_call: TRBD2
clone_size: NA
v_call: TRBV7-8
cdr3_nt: TGTGCCAGCAGCTTAAGGGCTAGCGGGGGGGAGCATGAGCAGTTCTTC
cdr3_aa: CASSLRASGGEHEQFF

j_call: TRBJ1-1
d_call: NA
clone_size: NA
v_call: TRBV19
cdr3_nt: TGTGCCAGTAGTACCCCTTTACAGCTGTCTTCTATGAACACTGAAGCTTTCTTT
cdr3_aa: CASSTPLQLSSMNTEAFF

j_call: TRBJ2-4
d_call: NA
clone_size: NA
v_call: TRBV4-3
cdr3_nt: TGCGCCAGCAGCCAATCCAACTACGCTAAAAACATTCAGTACTTC
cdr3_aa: CASSQSNYAKNIQYF

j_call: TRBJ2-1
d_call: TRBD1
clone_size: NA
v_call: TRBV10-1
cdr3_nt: TGCGCCAGCAGTGATTACAGGGGGCTCAATGAGCAGTTCTTC
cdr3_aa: CASSDYRGLNEQFF

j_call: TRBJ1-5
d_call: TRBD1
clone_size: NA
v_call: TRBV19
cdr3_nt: TGTGCCAGTAGTAGGGACAGCGCAAATCAGCCCCAGCATTTT
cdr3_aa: CASSRDSANQPQHF

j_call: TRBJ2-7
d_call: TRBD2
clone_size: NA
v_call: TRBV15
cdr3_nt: TGTGCCACCAGCAGAGAAGCTAGCGGGGGGAACGAGCAGTACTTC
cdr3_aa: CATSREASGGNEQYF

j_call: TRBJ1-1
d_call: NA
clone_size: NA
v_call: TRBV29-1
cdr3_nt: TGCAGCGTTGTAGGGGTTGAAGCTTTCTTT
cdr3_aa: CSVVGVEAFF

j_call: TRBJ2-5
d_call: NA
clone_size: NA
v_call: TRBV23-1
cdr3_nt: TGCGCCAGCAGTCAAACCCAGGGCGAGACCCAGTACTTC
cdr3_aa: CASSQTQGETQYF

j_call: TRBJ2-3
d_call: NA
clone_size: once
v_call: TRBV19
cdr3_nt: TGTGCCAGTAGTCCGATGTCGGGAGATACGCAGTATTTT
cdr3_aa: CASSPMSGDTQYF

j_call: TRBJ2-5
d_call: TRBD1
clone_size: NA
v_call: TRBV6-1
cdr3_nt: TGTGCCAGCGGGCCGAGTCCCGACAGGGGGCCGCGGGGGACCCAGTACTTC
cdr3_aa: CASGPSPDRGPRGTQYF

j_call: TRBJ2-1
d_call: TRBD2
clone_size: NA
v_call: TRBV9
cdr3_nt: TGTGCCAGCAGCGGGGGACTAGCAAATGAGCAGTTCTTC
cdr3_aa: CASSGGLANEQFF

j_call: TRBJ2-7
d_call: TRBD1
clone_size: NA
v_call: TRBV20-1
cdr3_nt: TGCAGTGCTCCCGGGACAGGGGGCGAGCAGTACTTC
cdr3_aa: CSAPGTGGEQYF

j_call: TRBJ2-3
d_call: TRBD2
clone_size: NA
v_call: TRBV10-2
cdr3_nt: TGCGCCAGCAGTGTGCAAGCGGGAGTGCCAGATACGCAGTATTTT
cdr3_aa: CASSVQAGVPDTQYF

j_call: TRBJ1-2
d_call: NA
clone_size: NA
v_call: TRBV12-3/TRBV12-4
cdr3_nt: TGTGCCAGCAGTTTAGGACAGGACTACACCTTC
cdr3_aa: CASSLGQDYTF

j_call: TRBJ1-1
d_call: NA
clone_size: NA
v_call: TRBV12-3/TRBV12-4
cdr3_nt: TGTGCCAGCAGCCTAATCAGGGCGCCTGAAGCTTTCTTT
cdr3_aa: CASSLIRAPEAFF

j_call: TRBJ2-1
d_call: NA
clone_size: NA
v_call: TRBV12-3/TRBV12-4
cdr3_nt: TGTGCCAGCACTAATACCCAGCGGCGCTCCTACAATGAGCAGTTCTTC
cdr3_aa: CASTNTQRRSYNEQFF

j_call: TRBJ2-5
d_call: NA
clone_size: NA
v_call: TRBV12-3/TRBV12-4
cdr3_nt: TGTGCCAGCAGTTTTACAGGCGCCGAGACCCAGTACTTC
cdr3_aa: CASSFTGAETQYF

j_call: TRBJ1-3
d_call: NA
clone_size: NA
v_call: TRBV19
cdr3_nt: TGTGCCAGTAGTATGAGAGTTTACTCTGGAAACACCATATATTTT
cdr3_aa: CASSMRVYSGNTIYF

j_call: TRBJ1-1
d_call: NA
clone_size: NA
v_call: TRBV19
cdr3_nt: TGTGCCAGTAGTATTCGGGGATACACTGAAGCTTTCTTT
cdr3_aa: CASSIRGYTEAFF

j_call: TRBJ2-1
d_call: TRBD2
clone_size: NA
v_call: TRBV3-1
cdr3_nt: TGTGCCAGCAGCCGCAGCGGGATCCCCCCGAATGAGCAGTTCTTC
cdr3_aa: CASSRSGIPPNEQFF

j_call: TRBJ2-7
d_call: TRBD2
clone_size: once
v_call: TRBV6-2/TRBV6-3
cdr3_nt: TGTGCCAGCAGTTCCCCTTTGGCTAGCGGGATCTACGAGCAGTACTTC
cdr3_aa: CASSSPLASGIYEQYF

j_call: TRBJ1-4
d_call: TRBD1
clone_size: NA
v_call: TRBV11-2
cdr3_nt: TGTGCCAGCAGCTTATACAGGGGGCAGAAGGGTGAAAAACTGTTTTTT
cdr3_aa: CASSLYRGQKGEKLFF

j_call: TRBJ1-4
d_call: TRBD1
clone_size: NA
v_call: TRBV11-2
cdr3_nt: TGTGCCAGCAGCCCCGGGACAGGGAGAGAACTGTTTTTT
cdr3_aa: CASSPGTGRELFF

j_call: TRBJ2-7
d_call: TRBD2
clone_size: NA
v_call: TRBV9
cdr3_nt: TGTGCCAGCAGCGTAGTAGATAGCGGGATATACGAGCAGTACTTC
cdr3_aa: CASSVVDSGIYEQYF

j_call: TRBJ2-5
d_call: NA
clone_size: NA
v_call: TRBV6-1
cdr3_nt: TGTGCCAGCAGTGAAGATGTAGGGGCGAAAGAGACCCAGTACTTC
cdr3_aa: CASSEDVGAKETQYF

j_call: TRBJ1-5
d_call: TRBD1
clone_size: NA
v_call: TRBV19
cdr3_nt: TGTGCCAGTAGTATTTCGACAGGGGGATATCAGCCCCAGCATTTT
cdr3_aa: CASSISTGGYQPQHF

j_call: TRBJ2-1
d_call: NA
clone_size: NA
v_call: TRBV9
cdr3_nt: TGTGCCAGCAGCCCAAGGCCCAGCTCCTACAATGAGCAGTTCTTC
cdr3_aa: CASSPRPSSYNEQFF

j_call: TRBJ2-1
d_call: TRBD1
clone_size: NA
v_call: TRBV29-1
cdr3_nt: TGCAGCGTCCGGGGGACAGGGCCAAATGAGCAGTTCTTC
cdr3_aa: CSVRGTGPNEQFF

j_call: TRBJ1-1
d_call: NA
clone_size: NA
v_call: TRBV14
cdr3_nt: TGTGCCAGCAGCCCATTATCCCCCGGTGACTCCCTAGGGGCTTTCTTT
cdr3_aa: CASSPLSPGDSLGAFF

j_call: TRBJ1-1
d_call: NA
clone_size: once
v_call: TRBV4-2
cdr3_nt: TGTGCCAGCAGCAACAGAGAAGGGCAGGGTGAAGCTTTCTTT
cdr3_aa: CASSNREGQGEAFF

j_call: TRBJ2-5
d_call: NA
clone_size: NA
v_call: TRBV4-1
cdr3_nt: TGCGCCAGCAGCCAAGGGCCCAGGGTACAAGAGACCCAGTACTTC
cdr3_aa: CASSQGPRVQETQYF

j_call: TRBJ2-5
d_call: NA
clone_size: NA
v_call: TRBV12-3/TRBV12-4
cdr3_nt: TGTGCCAGCACCCCCGCGGCCCCACAAGAGACCCAGTACTTC
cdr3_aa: CASTPAAPQETQYF

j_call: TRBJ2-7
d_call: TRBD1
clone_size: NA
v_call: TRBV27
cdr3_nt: TGTGCCAGCAGTTTAAGAGGGGGCCACGAGCAGTACTTC
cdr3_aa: CASSLRGGHEQYF

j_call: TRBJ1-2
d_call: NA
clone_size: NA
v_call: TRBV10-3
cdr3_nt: TGTGCCATCAGGGCAGGAACTAACTATGGCTACACCTTC
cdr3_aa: CAIRAGTNYGYTF

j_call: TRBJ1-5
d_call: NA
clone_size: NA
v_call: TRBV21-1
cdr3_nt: TGTGCCAGCAGCAAAGGACGCCCGGGTTGGGAGCCCCAGCATTTT
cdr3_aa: CASSKGRPGWEPQHF

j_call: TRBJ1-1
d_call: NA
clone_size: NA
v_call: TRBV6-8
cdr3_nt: TGTGCCAGCAGACATTCCCCAGGGTTGCCGAACACTGAAGCTTTCTTT
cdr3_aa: CASRHSPGLPNTEAFF

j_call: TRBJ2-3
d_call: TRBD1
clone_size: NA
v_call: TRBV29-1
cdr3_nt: TGCAGCGTTGAAGGGGGACAGCCGGCAGATACGCAGTATTTT
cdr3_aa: CSVEGGQPADTQYF